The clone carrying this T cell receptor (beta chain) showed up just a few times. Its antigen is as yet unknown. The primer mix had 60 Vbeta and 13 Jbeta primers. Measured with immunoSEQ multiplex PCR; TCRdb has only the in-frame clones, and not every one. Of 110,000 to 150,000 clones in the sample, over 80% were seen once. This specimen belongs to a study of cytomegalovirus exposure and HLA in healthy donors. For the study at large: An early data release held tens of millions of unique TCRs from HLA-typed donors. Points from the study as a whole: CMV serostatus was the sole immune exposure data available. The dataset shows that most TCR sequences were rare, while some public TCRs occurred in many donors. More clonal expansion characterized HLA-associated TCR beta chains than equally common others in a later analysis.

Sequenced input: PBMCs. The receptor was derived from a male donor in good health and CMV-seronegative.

The CDR3 reads CASSLEEDADTQYF. The CDR3 region has the DNA TGTGCCAGCAGCTTGGAAGAGGATGCAGATACGCAGTATTTT. The chain couples TRBV5-4 to TRBJ2-3; D unresolved. V gave up 0 bases and J gave up 4 bases, with 9 bases separating them. The CDR3 length is 14 residues. Germline V gene lookup returns CDR1 SGHNT and CDR2 YYREEE (reference sequence).